Presented here are 15 T cell receptor beta chains from one specimen sequenced in a study of blood T cell repertoires in COVID-19. Clones were read by immunoSEQ multiplex PCR, and TCRdb kept only the in-frame ones, dropping some. The sample carries some 200,000 clones, about 87% recorded once. Material: peripheral blood. The receptors derive from a woman in her late teens or twenties who had recovered from COVID-19.

The chain uses TRBV5-4 and TRBJ1-3; 8 bases agree with TRBD1. Germline values: CDR1 SGHNT, CDR2 YYREEE (reference sequence). Germline trimming cut 4 bases from V and 2 bases from J; bases unmatched to any gene: 2. This CDR3 comprises 14 residues. The CDR3, as DNA: TGTGCCAGCAGCGGGGGACAGGCTGGAAACACCATATATTTT. As protein: CASSGGQAGNTIYF.

The chain recombines TRBV24-1 with TRBJ2-3, with TRBD2 matching 9 bases. The CDR3 totals 16 residues. Germline V gene sequence: CDR1 KGHDR, CDR2 SFDVKD. V dropped 3 bases and J dropped 0; count of bases not matched to a gene: 3. CDR3 loop: CATSDTTSGSTDTQYF. The CDR3 DNA follows: TGTGCCACCAGTGATACTACTAGCGGGAGCACAGATACGCAGTATTTT.

This clone appeared once. The J gene is TRBJ1-1, the V gene TRBV20-1, with D unresolved. The CDR3 consists of 11 residues. Germline V lookup: CDR1 DFQATT, CDR2 SNEGSKA (reference sequence). The CDR3 loop is CSLGGIAEAFF. The CDR3 nucleotides read TGCAGCCTTGGAGGGATCGCTGAAGCTTTCTTT.

V gene TRBV20-1 combines with J gene TRBJ1-2, with D possibly TRBD1 on 5 matching bases. Germline V CDR1 and CDR2: DFQATT, SNEGSKA (reference sequence). V dropped 3 bases and J dropped 4 bases, with 21 bases sitting between them. The CDR3 spans 16 residues. The CDR3 DNA is TGCAGTGCTAGTCAACTCCGGGACGGGGGTCCCTATGGCTACACCTTC. Amino acid sequence: CSASQLRDGGPYGYTF.

The genes are TRBV9 and TRBJ1-4; no clear D. In germline, CDR1 is SGDLS, CDR2 YYNGEE. The CDR3 spans 13 residues. The V and J ends lost 2 bases and 8 bases respectively, with 10 bases between them. The CDR3 spells CASSVGADEKLFF. The CDR3 DNA is TGTGCCAGCAGCGTGGGAGCAGACGAAAAACTGTTTTTT.

The genes are TRBV19 and TRBJ1-5; the match to TRBD1 covers 8 bases. V was pared by 7 bases and J by 5 bases, with 10 bases of the junction left unmatched. The germline gives CDR1 LNHDA, CDR2 SQIVND (reference sequence). The CDR3 extends over 15 amino acids. The CDR3 sequence is CASKAAGGDHQPQHF. The CDR3 DNA follows: TGTGCCAGTAAAGCTGCAGGGGGCGATCATCAGCCCCAGCATTTT.

The CDR3 region is CASRRLQGDVDAFF. CDR3 DNA sequence: TGTGCCAGCAGACGACTACAGGGGGATGTGGATGCTTTCTTT. The rearrangement joins TRBV6-5 to TRBJ1-1; 8 bases are shared with TRBD1. The CDR3 runs to 14 residues. With V trimmed by 6 bases and J by 11 bases, 14 bases remained unmatched. Germline V gene lookup returns CDR1 MNHEY and CDR2 SVGAGI.

The rearrangement links TRBV5-8 to TRBJ2-2; D gene unclear. Trimming removed 0 bases at V and 6 bases at J, with 6 bases between. This CDR3 comprises 13 residues. CDR1 and CDR2 (germline): SGHTS, YDEGEE. The CDR3 here is CASSLVAAGELFF. CDR3 nucleotides: TGTGCCAGCAGCTTGGTGGCAGCCGGGGAGCTGTTTTTT.

The CDR3 DNA reads as TGTGCCAGCAGTTCCCTCGGGACAGTTTATCAGCCCCAGCATTTT. It is translated as CASSSLGTVYQPQHF. The chain employs TRBV6-6 and TRBJ1-5, with 7 bases lining up with TRBD1. The V and J ends lost 4 bases and 5 bases, in that order; junction bases with no gene match: 8. In germline, CDR1 is MNHNY, CDR2 SVGAGI (reference sequence). The CDR3 is 15 amino acids.

The CDR3 region has the DNA TGTGCCAGCAGCCAGACAGGGTCTGGGGCCAACGTCCTGACTTTC. Translating gives CASSQTGSGANVLTF. This sequence joins TRBV7-9 and TRBJ2-6, with TRBD1 matching over 7 bases. The CDR3 loop spans 15 amino acids. Germline CDR1 is SEHNR and CDR2 is FQNEAQ (reference sequence). With V trimmed by 5 bases and J by 1 base, 2 bases remained unmatched.

The J gene is TRBJ2-3, the V gene TRBV29-1, with TRBD2 identical over 7 bases. Germline-derived CDR1 and CDR2 are SQVTM and ANQGSEA. This CDR3 is built from 16 residues. With V trimmed by 3 bases and J by 4 bases, 13 bases remained unmatched. CDR3 nucleotide sequence: TGCAGCGTTGACCCGAGCGGGGTTGCGAGGGCAGATACGCAGTATTTT. This codes for CSVDPSGVARADTQYF.

The chain uses TRBV27 and TRBJ2-7; D remains unclear. This CDR3 is 13 amino acids long. From germline, CDR1 is MNHEY and CDR2 SMNVEV (reference sequence). The V end was cut by 3 bases, the J end by 2 bases, with 8 bases between. The CDR3 sequence is CASSFNGAYEQYF. The CDR3 DNA reads TGTGCCAGCAGTTTCAACGGAGCCTACGAGCAGTACTTC.

J is TRBJ1-3 and V is TRBV29-1, with a possible D match to TRBD1 (6 bases). This CDR3 has 14 amino acids. CDR1 is SQVTM, CDR2 ANQGSEA, per germline. The germline V and J ends were trimmed by 2 bases and 4 bases, with 12 bases remaining between them. CDR3 nucleotides: TGCAGCGTTGAATGGCAGGGGAGAGGAAACACCATATATTTT. It encodes CSVEWQGRGNTIYF.

This clone appeared a few times. Other nucleotide sequences in the sample specify the same CDR3. CDR3 amino acids: CASSIRETQYF. The CDR3 DNA follows: TGTGCCAGTAGTATCAGAGAGACCCAGTACTTC. This rearrangement joins TRBV19 to TRBJ2-5; D ambiguous. Between the trimmed V and J ends, which lost 3 bases and 4 bases, there was a span of 3 bases. Germline CDR1 LNHDA, CDR2 SQIVND (reference sequence). The CDR3 loop spans 11 amino acids.

The rearrangement links TRBV19 to TRBJ2-3; 10 bases map to TRBD2. The CDR3 totals 13 residues. CDR1 LNHDA and CDR2 SQIVND come from the germline V gene (reference sequence). J lost 3 bases, V lost 9 bases, and 3 bases had no gene match. The CDR3 DNA is TGTGCCAGCAGCGGGGGGGGGACAGATACGCAGTATTTT. As protein: CASSGGGTDTQYF.